The rows below give T cell receptor beta chains drawn from one sample of a study of T cell responses to AZD1222 COVID-19 vaccine. Some clones are missing from TCRdb's copy, which holds only in-frame ones; the method was immunoSEQ multiplex PCR. This table holds roughly 130,000 clones, roughly nine tenths found once. The sequences come from peripheral blood, collected on day 0 of AZD1222 vaccination. These receptors originate from an adult in good health. Each CDR3 is given with its conserved first and last residue. The order of the fields is J gene, V gene, D gene, clone size, CDR3 DNA, CDR3 protein. A D gene is named only where the DNA matches it firmly. The listing skips clone size in some rows; elsewhere it reads once, few, many or a size class.

>TRBJ1-3|TRBV2|.|.
TGTGCCAGCAGTGGACTCACGAACACGAAGGGGGTCCGGTCTGGAAACACCATATATTTT
CASSGLTNTKGVRSGNTIYF
>TRBJ2-6|TRBV30|.|.
TGTGCCTGGAGTCCGGGACCGCGGAGCTCTGGGGCCAACGTCCTGACTTTC
CAWSPGPRSSGANVLTF
>TRBJ2-3|TRBV2|.|.
TGTGCCAGCAGCTCAAGAAGGGATATAGATACGCAGTATTTT
CASSSRRDIDTQYF
>TRBJ2-5|TRBV9|.|.
TGTGCCAGCAGCGTAGAGGCAGGGGAGACCCAGTACTTC
CASSVEAGETQYF
>TRBJ2-3|TRBV24-1|.|.
TGTGCCACCAGTGATTTAACCAGCGGGTTGCATTTT
CATSDLTSGLHF
>TRBJ2-5|TRBV30|.|.
TGTGCCTGGAGTAGGGGCAGGGCTTGGGAGACCCAGTACTTC
CAWSRGRAWETQYF
>TRBJ2-5|TRBV21-1|.|.
TGTGCCAGCAGTCCCCCGGAGGGGCAGTTTAAAGAGACCCAGTACTTC
CASSPPEGQFKETQYF
>TRBJ2-7|TRBV7-6|TRBD1|once
TGTGCCAGCAGCAGTACAGGGGTGGAGTCCTACGAGCAGTACTTC
CASSSTGVESYEQYF
>TRBJ1-2|TRBV13|.|.
TGTGCCAGCAGCTTGTTTAGGTGGGGGCAGAAATCTAACTATGGCTACACCTTC
CASSLFRWGQKSNYGYTF
>TRBJ2-5|TRBV14|.|.
TGTGCCAGCAGCCAAGGGATCCGGGAGCGAGAGACCCAGTACTTC
CASSQGIRERETQYF
>TRBJ1-3|TRBV7-9|.|once
TGTGCCAGCAGCTTAGCCGCGGGGAAAGGGGGCTCTGGAAACACCATATATTTT
CASSLAAGKGGSGNTIYF
>TRBJ2-1|TRBV7-6|.|.
TGTGCCAGCAGCTTAGATACACGGGAGCAGTTCTTC
CASSLDTREQFF
>TRBJ2-7|TRBV3-1/TRBV3-2|.|.
TGTGCCAGCAGCCAAGGCGGGGCGCGCCCGGAGCAGTACTTC
CASSQGGARPEQYF
>TRBJ2-1|TRBV28|TRBD2|.
TGTGCCACCGGGACTAGCGGCTACAATGAGCAGTTCTTC
CATGTSGYNEQFF
>TRBJ1-2|TRBV9|.|.
TGTGCCTCCAGGGGTGGACAGAACTATGGCTACACCTTC
CASRGGQNYGYTF
>TRBJ1-5|TRBV7-8|.|.
TGTGCCAGCAGCCCTAGAGGGGGGAACAATCAGCCCCAGCATTTT
CASSPRGGNNQPQHF
>TRBJ2-1|TRBV15|.|.
TGTGCCACCAGCCGAGTCCGAGTTGGTGCAGGTGCGGGTGAGCAGTTCTTC
CATSRVRVGAGAGEQFF